This T cell receptor (beta chain) emerged from a study of T cell repertoires in aging, cancer and after chemotherapy. The template was genomic DNA from peripheral blood, not RNA. Multiplex touch-down PCR with TRB-A/B primers amplified rearranged V-D-J TRB sequences. MiXCR, run by TCRdb on the multiplex PCR reads, gives a single entry per CDR3 protein. The sample records some 9,900 distinct CDR3 sequences, less than 30% being singletons. The CDR3 is 16 amino acids. After removal of 0 bases from V and 5 bases from J, the junction contained 10 bases not matched to a gene. CDR1 is SGDLS, CDR2 YYNGEE, per germline. Study-wide results and limits: Rebound thymic output was suggested by rising median generation probability during chemotherapy in each cancer cohort. Age-matched healthy donors had significantly more diverse, less clonal blood TCR repertoires than untreated cancer patients. Healthy donors lost TCR diversity with age mainly through richness, cancer patients through richness and evenness.

About this clonotype: Its antigen is still unknown.

The clonotype was recovered from a human donor in good health. The genes are TRBV9 and TRBJ2-5; 7 bases fit TRBD2. The sequenced sample was blood. The CDR3 nucleotides read TGTGCCAGCAGCGTAGGCGCGGGAGTAGGCGGCGAGACCCAGTACTTC. Translating it yields CASSVGAGVGGETQYF. Full variable domain (outside the CDR3, taken from reference TRBV9 and TRBJ2-5): DSGVTQTPKHLITATGQRVTLRCSPRSGDLSVYWYQQSLDQGLQFLIQYYNGEERAKGNILERFSAQQFPDLHSELNLSSLELGDSALYFCASSVGAGVGGETQYFGPGTRLLVL.